This T cell receptor beta chain was found in a study of blood T cell repertoires in COVID-19. The CDR3 length is 14 residues. Unmatched junction bases numbered 8, after V lost 3 bases and J lost 7 bases. Germline CDR1 reads SGHTA; CDR2 reads FQGNSA. Of note for this clone: This specimen includes other DNA sequences encoding the same CDR3.

Generated by immunoSEQ multiplex PCR, the TCRdb table keeps only in-frame clones and is missing some. The table includes 300,000 to 400,000 clones, 87% detected once. V is TRBV7-2 and J is TRBJ2-5; 7 bases fit TRBD2. The clonotype was recovered from a woman aged 45-60 years with COVID-19, enrolled during active disease. The sample was peripheral blood. CDR3 DNA: TGTGCCAGCAGCTTGGGTGGGACGGGAGGGACCCAGTACTTC. The encoded protein is CASSLGGTGGTQYF.